Detailed here is one T cell receptor beta chain. Per the study methods: Estimation of nucleated cell counts relied on the amplification of reference gene primers. Profiling relied on immunoSEQ multiplex PCR, and the TCRdb table lists in-frame clones only, not all of them. V and J calls and clone size come straight from that table; D and trimming were deduced from the DNA. This sample has 250,000 or so clones, with 84% found just once. The sample belongs to a study of blood T cell repertoires in COVID-19. The CDR3 spans 16 residues. V gave up 7 bases and J gave up 8 bases, with 26 bases separating them. CDR1 is MDHEN and CDR2 is SYDVKM in the germline V gene.

This rearrangement joins TRBV28 to TRBJ1-2; no clear D. The sequencing sample was made of peripheral blood. The receptor was derived from a woman in her 40s who had recovered from COVID-19. CDR3 nucleotides: TGTGCCAGCAAGATTCCCCCCCCCGGACGGACTAGAGGCTACACCTTC. Translation: CASKIPPPGRTRGYTF.